The T cell receptor (beta chain) described here comes from a study of Graves' ophthalmopathy and Graves' hyperthyroidism. Germline lookup yields CDR1 KGHDR and CDR2 SFDVKD. This CDR3 contains 15 residues. Amplified TCR beta CDR3 regions were obtained using RNA transcripts as template. An opening RT-PCR round employed HTBI primers and preceded a second-round multiplex PCR. From the multiplex PCR reads, TCRdb called clonotypes with MiXCR, one entry per CDR3 protein. The sample has a few hundred thousand distinct CDR3 sequences, about two fifths seen once. This clonotype was seen just once. The junction differs from germline at one of its ends, possibly a read error.

The V and J genes are TRBV24-1 and TRBJ1-5; D not resolved. The TCR comes from an adult man with Graves' hyperthyroidism. Sequencing was done on a sample of peripheral blood or thyroid tissue (not recorded which). CDR3 DNA: TGTGCCAGCAGTGAGAGGAAAGGTTGGAATCAGCCCCAGCATTTT. It encodes CASSERKGWNQPQHF.